This entry is about one T cell receptor (beta chain). No antigen is known for it. No qualities accompany the bases; no much larger clone lies one base away. The germline V gene (reference sequence) specifies MNHEY as CDR1 and SMNVEV as CDR2. The CDR3 measures 13 amino acids from cysteine to phenylalanine. CDR3 DNA only is kept here, 39 bases in frame from base 1. Trimming takes 0 bases from V and 8 bases from J, and the germline ends sit 10 bases apart. The source of the sample is a study of shared clonotypes between healthy human individuals (TCRdb year 2020). Some background on the complete study: The cohort included three men and a couple of women between 18 and 49 years of age. Leukapheresis yielded between about 0.9 and 10 billion PBMCs per donor. To increase sequencing depth and limit assay-specific biases, different laboratories used diverse techniques to prepare libraries and sequence TCR repertoires. Per donor, three plates each were used for CD4 naive and CD4 memory, two for CD8 naive, and one for CD8 memory. To estimate repertoire size and how much clonotype sharing occurs between individuals, the study deeply sequenced the blood TCR repertoires of 4 to 6 healthy adults.

Healthy HIV-negative adults with no recently reported acute infections or vaccinations were included as donors. Every donor was a Caucasian adult residing in Nashville, Tennessee, USA. CD4+ T cells were enriched by magnetic negative selection; naive cells were then positively selected on CD45RA, and the negative fraction formed the memory subset. Blood was collected by leukapheresis, and PBMCs were isolated by Ficoll-Histopaque density gradient centrifugation and then cryopreserved in liquid nitrogen vapor phase. Purity and quantity of every magnetically sorted T cell population were checked by analytical flow cytometry. From each sorted fraction, genomic DNA was isolated and quantified by UV absorbance on a Nanodrop 2000c. Results the study describes overall, beyond this receptor: Pairwise subsampling indicated that sequencing depth was expected to affect the degree of clonotype sharing among donors. The genetic and exposure-history diversity represented was limited by the small number of donors. Incomplete sequencing was indicated by rarefaction of sorted-subset datasets, despite the large sequencing depth. Sampling was restricted to blood, and TCR repertoires in tissue are likely to differ from TCR repertoires in blood. Naive subsets generally had larger estimated clonotype richness than memory subsets did. Across four donors, roughly 5.1% of naive CD4, more than 3% of naive CD8, around 2.5% of memory CD4, and over 0.35% of memory CD8 clonotypes were shared. Compared with non-shared clonotypes, the clonotypes found in all four sorted-subset donors had higher generation probabilities.

Using the deep immunoSEQ assay, multiplex PCR amplified TCR CDR3 regions from genomic DNA. For each cell subset, the extracted genomic DNA was distributed evenly across all wells of several immunoSEQ 96-well plates, and each plate served as one replicate. For sorted subsets, approximately 200 ng of genomic DNA, equivalent to roughly 30,000 T cell genomes, went into each replicate PCR. The purified libraries were quantified using a Qubit 3.0 fluorometer, sized with a Bioanalyzer 2100, and then quantified again using the KAPA Library Quantification kit. Every immunoSEQ 96-well plate was sequenced on a separate single-read 150-cycle Illumina NextSeq 550 flow cell. The authors processed their data as follows. Because the immunoSEQ output held only junctional sequences and lacked quality scores, the filtering could not match the filtering applied to full-length reads. Sequences were annotated with PyIR, a Python wrapper for IgBLAST v1.9, and V/J genes and CDR3 were assigned using IMGT germline references. Reads with weak V/J assignments (E-value above 1e-6), missing CDR3, stop codons, out-of-frame junctions, or ambiguous translated residues were removed. V3J clonotypes were defined as sequences sharing the same inferred V gene, J gene, and CDR3 amino acid sequence. Percentage overlap between repertoires was computed as shared unique clonotypes divided by the size of the smaller repertoire. Repertoire richness was assessed with RTK rarefaction, the Chao1 estimator, and Recon v2.1 estimates of unobserved clonotypes. Generation probabilities for all TCRbeta clonotypes obtained by the gDNA method from a handful of donors were computed using OLGA. TCRdb provides this immuneACCESS table in a form limited to in-frame rearrangements. Some clones are lacking; in checked studies, under half of them reflect an unresolved V gene, and why the rest are absent is not known. V, J and clone size derive from that table, while D and trimming were established from the DNA sequence. The sample profile shows a few million clones; 80% to 95% of them were found once. 0.39% of the sample lies in the top ten.

The rearranged segments are TRBV27 and TRBJ1-2, with the identity of the D gene unclear. Sequencing was done on a sample of naive CD4+ T cells from PBMCs. Read against the paper, the sample's cell subset or site label means: CD45RA+ positively selected. The TCR originated in a man between 18 and 29 years old in good health. Some clones in this sample may be carry-over from other donors' samples. The bases read TGTGCCAGCAGTTTATCGCGGGCCGGGGGCTACACCTTC. This codes for CASSLSRAGGYTF.